A selection of T cell receptor beta chains follows, all from one sample in a study of blood T cells in healthy people across ages. A single record per CDR3 protein comes from TCRdb applying MiXCR to the 5' RACE reads. Of fewer than 900,000 distinct CDR3 sequences detected, about 34% appear once; the ten largest clones hold 10% to 15%. Sequencing was performed on blood. These receptors were obtained from a man aged 18-30 years in good health. CDR3s include the opening cysteine and the closing phenylalanine or tryptophan. D genes are given only for firm matches. The size of a clone is reported for some rows only, either as once, few or many, or as a class for expanded clones.

>TRBV12-3/TRBV12-4|.|.|TRBJ1-2|15
CASSQDIAGAGGYTF
TGTGCCAGCAGCCAAGATATCGCAGGGGCTGGCGGCTACACCTTC
>TRBV20-1|.|many|TRBJ2-7|14
CSARFSHNSYEQYF
TGCAGTGCTAGGTTCAGCCATAACTCCTACGAGCAGTACTTC
>TRBV5-6|TRBD1|.|TRBJ1-1|13
CASERTGETEAFF
TGTGCCAGCGAACGCACAGGGGAAACTGAAGCTTTCTTT
>TRBV20-1|.|many|TRBJ2-4|13
CSARAYTENIQYF
TGCAGTGCTAGAGCGTACACAGAAAACATTCAGTACTTC
>TRBV14|.|.|TRBJ2-3|18
CASSPRGRHPRGPDTQYF
TGTGCCAGCAGCCCCCGCGGGCGGCACCCAAGGGGTCCAGATACGCAGTATTTT
>TRBV4-3|.|many|TRBJ1-1|12
CASSQDQGQAFF
TGCGCCAGCAGCCAAGATCAGGGGCAAGCTTTCTTT
>TRBV29-1|TRBD1|.|TRBJ2-1|9
CSAGQGEFF
TGCAGCGCGGGACAGGGGGAGTTCTTC
>TRBV20-1|.|few|TRBJ2-1|14
CSAGRGTEAKEQFF
TGCAGTGCCGGCCGTGGGACGGAGGCGAAAGAGCAGTTCTTC
>TRBV5-1|TRBD2|.|TRBJ2-7|16
CASSLGLAGGTYEQYF
TGCGCCAGCAGCTTGGGACTAGCGGGAGGCACCTACGAGCAGTACTTC
>TRBV7-2|.|.|TRBJ2-5|16
CASSLAPLAKQETQYF
TGTGCCAGCAGCTTAGCGCCGCTAGCGAAACAAGAGACCCAGTACTTC
>TRBV15|.|.|TRBJ1-2|14
CATSRGGSNYGYTF
TGTGCCACCAGCAGAGGCGGCAGTAACTATGGCTACACCTTC